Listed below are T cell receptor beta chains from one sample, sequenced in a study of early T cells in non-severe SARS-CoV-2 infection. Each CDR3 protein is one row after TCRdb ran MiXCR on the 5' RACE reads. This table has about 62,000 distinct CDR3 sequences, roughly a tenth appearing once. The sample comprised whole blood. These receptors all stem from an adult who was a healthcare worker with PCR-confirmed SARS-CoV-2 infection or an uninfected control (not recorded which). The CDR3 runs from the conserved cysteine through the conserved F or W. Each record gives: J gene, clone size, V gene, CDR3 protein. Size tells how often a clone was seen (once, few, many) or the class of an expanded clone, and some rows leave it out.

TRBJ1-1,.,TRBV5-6,CASSLDRRRNTEAFF
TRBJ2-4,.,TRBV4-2,CASSLSSPGQGAILNIQYF
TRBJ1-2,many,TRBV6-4,CASSDSYRPPSNYGYTF
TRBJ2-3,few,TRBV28,CASSPQGTDTQYF
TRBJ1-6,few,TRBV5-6,CASSLAGGIETSPLHF
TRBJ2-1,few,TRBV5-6,CASSDSGVYREQFF
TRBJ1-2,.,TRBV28,CASSPLWGNYGYTF
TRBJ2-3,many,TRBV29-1,CSSSLRVKADTQYF
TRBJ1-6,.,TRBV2,CASRGGRTYSPLHF
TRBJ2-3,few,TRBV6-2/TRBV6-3,CASSVSRQWTDTQYF
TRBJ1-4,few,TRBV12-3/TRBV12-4,CASSLGANEKLFF
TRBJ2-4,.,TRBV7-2,CASSLGPEKNIQYF
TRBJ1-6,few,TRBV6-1,CASEREAYNSPLHF
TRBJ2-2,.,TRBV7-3,CASSLVANTGELFF
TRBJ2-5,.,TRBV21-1,CASSKVSFRDACEETQYF
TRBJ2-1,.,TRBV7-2,CASSLQSTTGNEQFF
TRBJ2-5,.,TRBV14,CASSFRSDGTQYF
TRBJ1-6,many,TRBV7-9,CASSSPGQSSYNSPLHF